This T cell receptor beta chain stems from a study of T cells in Graves' hyperthyroidism and ophthalmopathy. A few counts support this clonotype. Its antigen is as yet unknown. TCR beta CDR3 regions were amplified from RNA. The study used the HTBI primer set for a first-round RT-PCR of the TCR CDR3. TCRdb recomputed calls from the multiplex PCR reads with MiXCR, one row per CDR3 protein. The repertoire holds about 360,000 distinct CDR3 sequences, about 18% seen once, with 3% to 4% in the top ten. Overall study results and limits: Separating ophthalmopathy from stable hyperthyroidism was achieved by a 13 V-J model.

This CDR3 spans 14 amino acids. The germline gives CDR1 MNHNS, CDR2 SASEGT. V dropped 6 bases and J dropped 3; count of bases not matched to a gene: 7. The clonotype was recovered from a woman under 30 with Graves' hyperthyroidism. What was sequenced was blood. The chain has TRBV6-1 and TRBJ1-2; TRBD1 matches 7 bases. The CDR3 loop reads CASRPGQLDYGYTF. CDR3 DNA sequence: TGTGCCAGCAGACCGGGACAGTTAGACTATGGCTACACCTTC.